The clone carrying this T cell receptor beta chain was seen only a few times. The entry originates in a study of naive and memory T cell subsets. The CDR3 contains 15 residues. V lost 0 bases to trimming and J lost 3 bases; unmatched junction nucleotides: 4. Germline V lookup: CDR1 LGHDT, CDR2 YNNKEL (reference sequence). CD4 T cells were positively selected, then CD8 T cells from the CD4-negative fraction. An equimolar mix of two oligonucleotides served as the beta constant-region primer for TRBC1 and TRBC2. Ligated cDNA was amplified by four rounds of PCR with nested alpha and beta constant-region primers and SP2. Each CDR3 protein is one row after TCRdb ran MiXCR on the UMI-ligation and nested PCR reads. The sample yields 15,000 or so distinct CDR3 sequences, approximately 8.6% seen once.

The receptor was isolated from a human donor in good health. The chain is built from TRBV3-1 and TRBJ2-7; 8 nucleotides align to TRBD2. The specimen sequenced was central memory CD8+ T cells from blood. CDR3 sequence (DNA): TGTGCCAGCAGCCAAGAACTAGCGGTTTACTACGAGCAGTACTTC. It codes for CASSQELAVYYEQYF.